This T cell receptor beta chain emerged from a study of human T cells and chemical hapten exposure. Overall study context: Weekly scalp doses of diphenylcyclopropenone were given to patients during the roughly 24-week study.

Findings and caveats of the study: Expanded TCRs produced significantly more large CDR3 similarity clusters than controls did.

Individual cDNA molecules received unique molecular identifiers in the library. TCRdb re-derived calls from the RACE reads in MiXCR, one entry per CDR3 protein. This sample has about 190,000 distinct CDR3 sequences, with under 25% found just once. In regard to this clonotype: Its target is unknown.

Time point specified: patch test 3, about 24 weeks after DPC sensitization. Treatment given: therapeutic diphenylcyclopropenone sensitization with weekly scalp DPC. Patients had alopecia, were aged 18 to 70, and were not pregnant. The input for sequencing was whole blood, taken in connection with sensitization to the hapten diphenylcyclopropenone (DPC). This sequence was found in a woman between 40 and 50 years old with alopecia areata. Some clones in this sample may be carry-over from other donors' samples.

The CDR3 loop is CASSQATSGSYEQYF. CDR3 DNA: TGCGCCAGCAGCCAAGCAACGAGCGGGAGTTACGAGCAGTACTTC. The V gene is TRBV4-3, the J gene TRBJ2-7; 8 nucleotides line up with TRBD2. Germline CDR1 is LGHNA and CDR2 is YSLEER. V lost 1 base, J lost 4 bases, and 6 bases stayed unmatched. This CDR3 comprises 15 residues.